A selection of T cell receptor beta chains follows, all from one sample in a study of T-cell reconstitution after alpha-beta-depleted transplantation in children. TCRdb re-called the PCR reads with MiXCR, one entry per CDR3 protein. The table shows roughly 200,000 distinct CDR3 sequences, with 8% to 10% occurring only once. The material sequenced was PBMCs from the stem cell graft donor, taken from the stem cell graft. The source of these receptors is a human donor who donated a stem cell graft to a child with acute lymphoblastic leukemia. Each CDR3 is given with its conserved first and last residue. D genes are given only for firm matches. Size is omitted from some rows. Given values are once, few, many or a class for expanded clones.

cdr3_aa	cdr3_nt	j_call	v_call	clone_size	d_call
CASSQDLSLPGMTYGYTF	TGTGCCAGCAGCCAAGATTTAAGTTTGCCAGGGATGACCTATGGCTACACCTTC	TRBJ1-2	TRBV4-2	.	.
CASSESVFDRRF	TGCGCCAGCAGTGAGTCAGTGTTTGACAGGCGCTTC	TRBJ1-2	TRBV10-2	.	.
CSVAAQGSYNEQFF	TGCAGCGTTGCCGCTCAGGGATCCTACAATGAGCAGTTCTTC	TRBJ2-1	TRBV29-1	many	.
CSASGTVTYGYTF	TGCAGTGCATCCGGGACGGTCACCTATGGCTACACCTTC	TRBJ1-2	TRBV20-1	many	.
CASRPPETDTQYF	TGTGCCAGCAGACCCCCCGAGACAGATACGCAGTATTTT	TRBJ2-3	TRBV9	many	.
CATSRRRDRSAYNEQFF	TGTGCCACCAGCAGACGGAGAGACAGATCCGCCTACAATGAGCAGTTCTTC	TRBJ2-1	TRBV15	many	.
CSVRTGHEAFF	TGCAGCGTTCGGACAGGCCATGAAGCTTTCTTT	TRBJ1-1	TRBV29-1	many	TRBD1
CASRTGSYEQYF	TGTGCCAGCAGGACTGGCTCGTACGAGCAGTACTTC	TRBJ2-7	TRBV6-1	many	.
CASSLGENTIYF	TGTGCCAGCAGCTTAGGTGAAAACACCATATATTTT	TRBJ1-3	TRBV7-6	.	.
CASSLGGNTEPFF	TGCGCCAGCAGCTTGGGAGGTAACACTGAACCTTTCTTT	TRBJ1-1	TRBV5-1	.	.
CASSYSPGANYEQYF	TGTGCCAGCAGTTACTCTCCAGGGGCCAACTACGAGCAGTACTTC	TRBJ2-7	TRBV6-5	few	.
CSASQGSNQPQHF	TGCAGTGCTAGTCAGGGGAGCAATCAGCCCCAGCATTTT	TRBJ1-5	TRBV20-1	few	.
CASRLRNEQFF	TGTGCCAGCAGGCTTAGGAATGAGCAGTTCTTC	TRBJ2-1	TRBV27	many	.
CASSPPQKVDTQYF	TGTGCCAGCAGCCCCCCCCAAAAGGTGGATACGCAGTATTTT	TRBJ2-3	TRBV7-9	.	.
CASTPRDSSFLTF	TGTGCCAGCACCCCACGTGATTCCAGCTTCCTGACTTTC	TRBJ2-6	TRBV3-1	few	.
CSASGKRGNNYNEQFF	TGCAGTGCTAGTGGGAAGCGGGGGAATAACTACAATGAGCAGTTCTTC	TRBJ2-1	TRBV20-1	.	TRBD2
CASRIQGMGTEAFF	TGTGCCAGCAGGATCCAGGGTATGGGGACTGAAGCTTTCTTT	TRBJ1-1	TRBV6-5	many	.
CASSPGQHTEAFF	TGTGCCAGCAGCCCGGGGCAGCACACTGAAGCTTTCTTT	TRBJ1-1	TRBV4-2	.	.
CSARVVVKATDTQYF	TGCAGTGCTAGGGTGGTAGTTAAGGCCACAGATACGCAGTATTTT	TRBJ2-3	TRBV20-1	many	.
CASSLEGGREKLFF	TGTGCCAGCAGTTTGGAGGGTGGACGAGAAAAACTGTTTTTT	TRBJ1-4	TRBV6-5	few	.
CASSQDWTLHF	TGCGCCAGCAGCCAAGATTGGACCCTCCACTTT	TRBJ1-6	TRBV4-1	many	.
CASSSTSGGHEQYF	TGTGCCAGCAGTTCGACTAGCGGGGGCCACGAGCAGTACTTC	TRBJ2-7	TRBV6-5	.	TRBD2
CSARESGSPQETQYF	TGCAGTGCTAGAGAGTCCGGGTCTCCCCAAGAGACCCAGTACTTC	TRBJ2-5	TRBV20-1	.	.
CASSTDARAAYEQYF	TGCGCCAGCAGCACGGATGCCAGGGCCGCCTACGAGCAGTACTTC	TRBJ2-7	TRBV5-1	few	.
CASSPQRGVWTQYF	TGTGCCAGCAGTCCCCAGCGGGGGGTTTGGACGCAGTATTTT	TRBJ2-3	TRBV12-3/TRBV12-4	many	TRBD2
CASVTDRVYGYTF	TGTGCCAGCGTTACTGACAGGGTCTATGGCTACACCTTC	TRBJ1-2	TRBV6-6	.	TRBD1
CASTPWQGREQFF	TGTGCCAGCACCCCGTGGCAGGGGCGCGAGCAGTTCTTC	TRBJ2-1	TRBV7-9	.	.
CASSYRASGANVLTF	TGTGCCAGCAGTTACAGGGCTTCTGGGGCCAACGTCCTGACTTTC	TRBJ2-6	TRBV6-2/TRBV6-3	many	.
CARAQGKNTEAFF	TGTGCCAGGGCCCAGGGGAAAAACACTGAAGCTTTCTTT	TRBJ1-1	TRBV10-3	few	.
CSALITVPTEAFF	TGCAGTGCTTTAATTACGGTTCCGACTGAAGCTTTCTTT	TRBJ1-1	TRBV20-1	many	.
CASRFDRRTAGELFF	TGTGCAAGTCGCTTTGACCGCCGGACCGCCGGGGAGCTGTTTTTT	TRBJ2-2	TRBV12-2	few	.
CASSFRGNYGYTF	TGTGCCAGCAGTTTTCGGGGAAACTATGGCTACACCTTC	TRBJ1-2	TRBV27	many	.
CASSQEGAGGNYGYTF	TGTGCCAGCAGCCAAGAGGGGGCAGGGGGCAATTATGGCTACACCTTC	TRBJ1-2	TRBV3-1	many	TRBD1
CASSPFTIGQGIYGYTF	TGTGCCAGCAGTCCTTTCACCATCGGACAGGGTATCTATGGCTACACCTTC	TRBJ1-2	TRBV6-2/TRBV6-3	.	TRBD1
CASSLIEGETQYF	TGTGCCAGCAGCCTCATTGAGGGAGAGACCCAGTACTTC	TRBJ2-5	TRBV3-1	few	.
CASIFREGNTIYF	TGTGCCAGTATATTCCGAGAGGGAAACACCATATATTTT	TRBJ1-3	TRBV19	many	.
CASSLAVRDHTGELFF	TGTGCCAGCAGCTTGGCCGTCAGGGACCACACCGGGGAGCTGTTTTTT	TRBJ2-2	TRBV5-6	many	.
CASSWTGPYEQYF	TGTGCCAGCAGCTGGACAGGACCCTACGAGCAGTACTTC	TRBJ2-7	TRBV12-3/TRBV12-4	.	TRBD1
CASSELEDTGELFF	TGTGCCAGCAGTGAATTGGAAGACACCGGGGAGCTGTTTTTT	TRBJ2-2	TRBV2	few	.
CASSLTLGTGELFF	TGTGCCAGCAGCTTAACCTTGGGCACCGGGGAGCTGTTTTTT	TRBJ2-2	TRBV7-2	many	.
CASSRAMNTEAFF	TGTGCCAGCAGCAGAGCCATGAACACTGAAGCTTTCTTT	TRBJ1-1	TRBV6-6	many	.
CASSFGTPPYEQYF	TGTGCCAGCAGTTTCGGGACACCCCCCTACGAGCAGTACTTC	TRBJ2-7	TRBV12-3/TRBV12-4	few	.
CATSRDSMAEAFF	TGTGCCACCAGCAGAGATTCAATGGCTGAAGCTTTCTTT	TRBJ1-1	TRBV15	.	.
CATSRVSFGPGARWEQYF	.	TRBJ2-7	TRBV15	.	.